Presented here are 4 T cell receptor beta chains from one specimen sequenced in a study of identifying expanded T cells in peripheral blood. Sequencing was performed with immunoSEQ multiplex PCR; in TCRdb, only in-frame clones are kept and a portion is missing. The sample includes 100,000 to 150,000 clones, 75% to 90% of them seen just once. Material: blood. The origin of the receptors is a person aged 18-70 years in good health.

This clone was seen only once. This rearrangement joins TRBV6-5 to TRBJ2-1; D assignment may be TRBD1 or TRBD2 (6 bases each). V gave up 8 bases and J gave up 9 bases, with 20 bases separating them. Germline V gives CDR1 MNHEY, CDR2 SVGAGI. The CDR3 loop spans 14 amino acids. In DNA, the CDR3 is TGTGCCAGCGCGTTAACCCAGGGGACTCGTGAGCAGTTCTTC. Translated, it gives CASALTQGTREQFF.

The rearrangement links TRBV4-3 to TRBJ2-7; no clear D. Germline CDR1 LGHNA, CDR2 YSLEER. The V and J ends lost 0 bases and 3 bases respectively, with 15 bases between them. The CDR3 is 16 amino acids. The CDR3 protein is CASSQDPTVKSYEQYF. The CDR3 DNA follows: TGCGCCAGCAGCCAAGATCCCACAGTTAAGAGCTACGAGCAGTACTTC.

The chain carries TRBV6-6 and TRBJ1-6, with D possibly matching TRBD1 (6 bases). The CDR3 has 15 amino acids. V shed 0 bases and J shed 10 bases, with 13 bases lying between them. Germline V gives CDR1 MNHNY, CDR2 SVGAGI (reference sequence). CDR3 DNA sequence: TGTGCCAGCAGTTACTCGAACAGGGAGGGCTCACCCCTCCACTTT. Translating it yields CASSYSNREGSPLHF.

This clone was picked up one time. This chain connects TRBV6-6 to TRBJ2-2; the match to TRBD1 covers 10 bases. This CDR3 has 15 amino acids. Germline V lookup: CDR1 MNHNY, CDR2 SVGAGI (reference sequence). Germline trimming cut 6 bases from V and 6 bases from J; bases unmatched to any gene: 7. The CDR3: CASSPRDRGSGELFF. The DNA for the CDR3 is TGTGCCAGCAGCCCCAGGGACAGGGGATCCGGGGAGCTGTTTTTT.